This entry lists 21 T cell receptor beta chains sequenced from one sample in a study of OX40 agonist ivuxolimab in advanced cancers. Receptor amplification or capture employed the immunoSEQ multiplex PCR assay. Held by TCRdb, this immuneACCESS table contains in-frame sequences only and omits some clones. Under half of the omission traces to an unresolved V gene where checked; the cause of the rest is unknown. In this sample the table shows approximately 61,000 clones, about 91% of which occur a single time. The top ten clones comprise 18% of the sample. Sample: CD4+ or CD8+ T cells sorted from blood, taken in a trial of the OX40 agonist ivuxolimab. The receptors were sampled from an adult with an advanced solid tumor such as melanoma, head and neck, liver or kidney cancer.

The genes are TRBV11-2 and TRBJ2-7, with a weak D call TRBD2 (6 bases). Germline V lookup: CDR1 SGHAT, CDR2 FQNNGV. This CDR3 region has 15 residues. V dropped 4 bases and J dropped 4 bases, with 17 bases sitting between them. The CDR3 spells CASSSTTRKNYEQYF. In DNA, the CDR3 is TGTGCCAGCAGCTCCACGACTAGGAAGAATTACGAGCAGTACTTC.

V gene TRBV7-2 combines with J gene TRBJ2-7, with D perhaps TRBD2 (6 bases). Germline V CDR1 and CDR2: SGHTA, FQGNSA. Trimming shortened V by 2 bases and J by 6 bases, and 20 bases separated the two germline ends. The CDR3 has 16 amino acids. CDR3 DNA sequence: TGTGCCAGCAGCTTAAAACGGAGGAGCCGGGGGACCGAGCAGTACTTC. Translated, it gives CASSLKRRSRGTEQYF.

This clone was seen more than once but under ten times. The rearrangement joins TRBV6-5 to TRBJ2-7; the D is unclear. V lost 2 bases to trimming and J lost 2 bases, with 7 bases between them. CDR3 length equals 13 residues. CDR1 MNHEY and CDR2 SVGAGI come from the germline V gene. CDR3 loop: CASSYGETYEQYF. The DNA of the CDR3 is TGTGCCAGCAGTTACGGAGAGACCTACGAGCAGTACTTC.

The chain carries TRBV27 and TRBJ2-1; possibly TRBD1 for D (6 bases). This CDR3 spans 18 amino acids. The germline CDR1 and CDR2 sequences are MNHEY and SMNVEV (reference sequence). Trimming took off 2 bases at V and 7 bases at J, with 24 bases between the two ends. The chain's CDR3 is CASSLSPETGLGINEQFF. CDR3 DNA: TGTGCCAGCAGTTTAAGTCCCGAGACAGGCCTCGGGATAAATGAGCAGTTCTTC.

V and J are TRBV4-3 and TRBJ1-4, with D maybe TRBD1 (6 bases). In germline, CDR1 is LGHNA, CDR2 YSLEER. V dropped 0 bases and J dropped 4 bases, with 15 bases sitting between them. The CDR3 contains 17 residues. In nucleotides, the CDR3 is TGCGCCAGCAGCCAAGAAATCCGGGGGGCAATTAATGAAAAACTGTTTTTT. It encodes CASSQEIRGAINEKLFF.

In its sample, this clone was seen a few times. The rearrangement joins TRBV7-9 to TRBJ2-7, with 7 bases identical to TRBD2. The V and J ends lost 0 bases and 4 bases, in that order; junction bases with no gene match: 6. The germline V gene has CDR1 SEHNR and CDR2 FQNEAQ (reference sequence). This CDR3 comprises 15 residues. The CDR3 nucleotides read TGTGCCAGCAGCTTAGCGGGGGGGACCGGATACGAGCAGTACTTC. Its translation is CASSLAGGTGYEQYF.

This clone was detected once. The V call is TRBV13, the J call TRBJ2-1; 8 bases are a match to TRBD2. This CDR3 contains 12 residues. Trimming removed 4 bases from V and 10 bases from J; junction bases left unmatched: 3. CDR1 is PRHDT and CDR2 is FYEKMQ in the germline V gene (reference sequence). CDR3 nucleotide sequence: TGTGCCAGCAGCTCGTCGGGAGGGGAGCAGTTCTTC. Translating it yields CASSSSGGEQFF.

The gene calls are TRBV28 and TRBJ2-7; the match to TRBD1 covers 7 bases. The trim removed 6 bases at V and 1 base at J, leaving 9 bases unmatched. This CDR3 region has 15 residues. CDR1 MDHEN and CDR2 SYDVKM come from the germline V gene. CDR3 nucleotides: TGTGCCAGCAGCCCTATGGACAGGTCTTCCTACGAGCAGTACTTC. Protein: CASSPMDRSSYEQYF.

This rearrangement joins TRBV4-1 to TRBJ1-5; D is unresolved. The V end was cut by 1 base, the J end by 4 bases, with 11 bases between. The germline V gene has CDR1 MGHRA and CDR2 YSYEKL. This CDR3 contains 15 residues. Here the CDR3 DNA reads TGCGCCAGCAGCCAAGTACTTTTTCTAAATCAGCCCCAGCATTTT. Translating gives CASSQVLFLNQPQHF.

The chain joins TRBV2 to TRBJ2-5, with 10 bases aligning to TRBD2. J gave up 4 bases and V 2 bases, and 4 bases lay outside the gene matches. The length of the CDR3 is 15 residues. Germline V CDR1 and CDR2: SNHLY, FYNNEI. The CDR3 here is CASSEQREGRETQYF. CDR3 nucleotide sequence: TGTGCCAGCAGTGAACAGCGGGAGGGCCGAGAGACCCAGTACTTC.

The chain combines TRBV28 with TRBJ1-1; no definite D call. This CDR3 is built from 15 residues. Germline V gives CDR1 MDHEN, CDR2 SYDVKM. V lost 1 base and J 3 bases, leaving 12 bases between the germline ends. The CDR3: CASSLSERWDTEAFF. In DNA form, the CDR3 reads TGTGCCAGCAGTTTATCTGAAAGGTGGGACACTGAAGCTTTCTTT.

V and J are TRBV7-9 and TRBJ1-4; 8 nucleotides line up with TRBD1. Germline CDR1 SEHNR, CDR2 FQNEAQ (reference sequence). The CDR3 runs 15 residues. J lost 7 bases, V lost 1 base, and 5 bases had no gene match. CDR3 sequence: CASSLGSGGFEKLFF. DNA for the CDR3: TGTGCCAGCAGCTTAGGGTCAGGGGGCTTTGAAAAACTGTTTTTT.

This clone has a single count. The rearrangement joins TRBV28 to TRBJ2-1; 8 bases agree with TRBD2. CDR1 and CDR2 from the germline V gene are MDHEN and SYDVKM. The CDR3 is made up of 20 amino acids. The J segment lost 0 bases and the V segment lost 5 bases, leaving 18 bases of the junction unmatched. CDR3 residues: CASSGVETAREGGSYNEQFF. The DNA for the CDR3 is TGTGCCAGCAGTGGGGTTGAAACGGCCCGGGAGGGGGGCTCCTACAATGAGCAGTTCTTC.

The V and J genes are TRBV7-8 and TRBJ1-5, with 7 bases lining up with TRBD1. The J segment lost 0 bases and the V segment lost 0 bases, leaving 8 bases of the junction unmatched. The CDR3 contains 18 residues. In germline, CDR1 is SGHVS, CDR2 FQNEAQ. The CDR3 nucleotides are TGTGCCAGCAGCTTAGCGGGCGGGACAGCTTATAGCAATCAGCCCCAGCATTTT. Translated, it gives CASSLAGGTAYSNQPQHF.

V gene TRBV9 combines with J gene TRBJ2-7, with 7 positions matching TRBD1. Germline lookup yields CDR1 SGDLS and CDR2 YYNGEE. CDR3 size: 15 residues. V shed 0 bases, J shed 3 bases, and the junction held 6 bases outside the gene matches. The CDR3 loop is CASSVDDRESYEQYF. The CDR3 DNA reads TGTGCCAGCAGCGTAGATGACAGGGAGAGCTACGAGCAGTACTTC.

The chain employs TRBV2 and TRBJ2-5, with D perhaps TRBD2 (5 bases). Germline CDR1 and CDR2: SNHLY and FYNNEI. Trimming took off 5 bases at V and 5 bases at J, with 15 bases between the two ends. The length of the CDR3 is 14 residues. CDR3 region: CASSRFTDFETQYF. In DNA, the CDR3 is TGTGCCAGCAGTCGGTTCACGGACTTTGAGACCCAGTACTTC.

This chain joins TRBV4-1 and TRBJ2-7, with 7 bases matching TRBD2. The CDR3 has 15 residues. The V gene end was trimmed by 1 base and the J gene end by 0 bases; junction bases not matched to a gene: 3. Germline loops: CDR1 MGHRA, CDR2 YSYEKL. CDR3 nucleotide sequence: TGCGCCAGCAGCCAAGCGGGCGGGAGCTCCTACGAGCAGTACTTC. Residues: CASSQAGGSSYEQYF.

The CDR3 bases are TGTGCCAGCAGTTTTCAGAATGAGCAGTTCTTC. This codes for CASSFQNEQFF. The chain carries TRBV28 and TRBJ2-1; D remains ambiguous. This CDR3 has 11 amino acids. CDR1 is MDHEN and CDR2 is SYDVKM in the germline V gene. V lost 3 bases, J lost 7 bases, and 4 bases lay in between.

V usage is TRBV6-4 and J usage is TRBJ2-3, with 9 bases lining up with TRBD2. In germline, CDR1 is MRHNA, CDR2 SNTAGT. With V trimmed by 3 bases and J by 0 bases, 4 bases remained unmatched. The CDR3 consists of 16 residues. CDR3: CASSEGAGGSTDTQYF. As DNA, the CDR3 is TGTGCCAGCAGTGAAGGAGCGGGAGGAAGCACAGATACGCAGTATTTT.

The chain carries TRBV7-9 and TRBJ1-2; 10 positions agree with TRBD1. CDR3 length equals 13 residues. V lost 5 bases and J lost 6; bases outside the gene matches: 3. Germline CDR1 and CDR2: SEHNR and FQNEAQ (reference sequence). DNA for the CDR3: TGTGCCAGCAGCCCGACAGGGGGCAATGGCTACACCTTC. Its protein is CASSPTGGNGYTF.

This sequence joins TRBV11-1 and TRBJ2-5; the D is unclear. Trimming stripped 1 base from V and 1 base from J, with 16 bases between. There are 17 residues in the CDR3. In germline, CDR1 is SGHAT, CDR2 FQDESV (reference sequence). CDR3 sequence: CASSLGSEQQSQETQYF. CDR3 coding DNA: TGTGCCAGCAGCTTAGGATCGGAACAGCAGTCCCAAGAGACCCAGTACTTC.